These 24 T cell receptor beta chains originate from one sample sequenced in a study of T cell responses to AZD1222 COVID-19 vaccine. Sequenced by immunoSEQ multiplex PCR; TCRdb stores in-frame clones only, minus some. The table has around 130,000 clones, about 90% seen once. Material: peripheral blood, obtained on day 0 of AZD1222 vaccination. The receptors derive from an adult in good health.

The rearrangement links TRBV9 to TRBJ2-7; 9 positions match TRBD1. The length of the CDR3 is 15 residues. Germline CDR1 and CDR2: SGDLS and YYNGEE. Germline trimming cut 0 bases from V and 5 bases from J; bases unmatched to any gene: 6. CDR3 loop: CASSVGGQGNHEQYF. CDR3 bases: TGTGCCAGCAGCGTAGGGGGACAGGGTAACCACGAGCAGTACTTC.

The chain recombines TRBV6-6 with TRBJ1-1; D might be TRBD1 (5 bases). Trimming left V 6 bases short and J 7 bases short, with 12 bases between. This CDR3 has 12 residues. Looked up from germline, CDR1 is MNHNY and CDR2 is SVGAGI (reference sequence). CDR3 protein: CASRSRDFEAFF. DNA for the CDR3: TGTGCCAGCAGAAGCCGGGACTTTGAAGCTTTCTTT.

The chain joins TRBV6-1 to TRBJ1-1, with D hard to call. CDR3 size: 15 residues. Germline V gene data show CDR1 as MNHNS and CDR2 as SASEGT. Trimming left V 2 bases short and J 1 base short, with 11 bases between. The CDR3 is CASSEFEQQNTEAFF. The CDR3 nucleotides read TGTGCCAGCAGTGAATTTGAACAGCAGAACACTGAAGCTTTCTTT.

This chain connects TRBV7-8 to TRBJ1-2, with a weak D call TRBD1 (6 bases). Germline CDR1 SGHVS, CDR2 FQNEAQ. The CDR3 is 14 residues long. V lost 4 bases and J 5 bases, leaving 14 bases between the germline ends. CDR3 nucleotide sequence: TGTGCCAGCAGCTGGGACATCCGAAGGTATGGCTACACCTTC. Its protein product is CASSWDIRRYGYTF.

The chain uses TRBV19 and TRBJ1-1, with TRBD1 matching 10 bases. Germline lookup yields CDR1 LNHDA and CDR2 SQIVND (reference sequence). V was clipped by 5 bases and J by 1 base; unmatched bases: 7. The CDR3 runs 16 residues. This chain's CDR3 is CASSSPRTGGNTEAFF. CDR3 in DNA: TGTGCCAGTAGTTCCCCCCGGACAGGGGGGAACACTGAAGCTTTCTTT. The variable domain in full, completed from reference TRBV19 and TRBJ1-1, reads DGGITQSPKYLFRKEGQNVTLSCEQNLNHDAMYWYRQDPGQGLRLIYYSQIVNDFQKGDIAEGYSVSREKKESFPLTVTSAQKNPTAFYLCASSSPRTGGNTEAFFGQGTRLTVV.

The J gene is TRBJ2-4, the V gene TRBV5-1; maybe TRBD1 (6 bases). Germline CDR1 and CDR2: SGHRS and YFSETQ. The CDR3 extends over 14 amino acids. V was shortened by 0 bases and J by 4 bases, with 8 bases between the two germline ends. CDR3 loop: CASSLGGPKNIQYF. As DNA, the CDR3 is TGCGCCAGCAGCTTGGGGGGGCCAAAAAACATTCAGTACTTC. Together with reference TRBV5-1 and TRBJ2-4, the CDR3 gives the full variable domain: KAGVTQTPRYLIKTRGQQVTLSCSPISGHRSVSWYQQTPGQGLQFLFEYFSETQRNKGNFPGRFSGRQFSNSRSEMNVSTLELGDSALYLCASSLGGPKNIQYFGAGTRLSVL.

The genes are TRBV27 and TRBJ1-3; D not resolved. Germline-derived CDR1 and CDR2 are MNHEY and SMNVEV (reference sequence). V lost 8 bases, J lost 0 bases, and 11 bases lay in between. CDR3 length equals 14 residues. The CDR3 loop is CASRSSGSGNTIYF. Written as DNA, the CDR3 is TGTGCCAGCCGGTCCTCCGGCTCTGGAAACACCATATATTTT.

The chain has TRBV6-1 and TRBJ2-3; TRBD2 matches 8 bases. The V gene end was trimmed by 1 base and the J gene end by 3 bases; junction bases not matched to a gene: 0. Germline V gives CDR1 MNHNS, CDR2 SASEGT. This CDR3 is 14 amino acids long. The CDR3 spells CASSEVAGTDTQYF. CDR3 sequence (DNA): TGTGCCAGCAGTGAAGTAGCGGGGACAGATACGCAGTATTTT.

The rearrangement uses TRBV19 and TRBJ1-2; perhaps TRBD1 as D (6 bases). Germline CDR1 is LNHDA and CDR2 is SQIVND (reference sequence). V lost 0 bases, J lost 2 bases, and 19 bases lay in between. The CDR3 length is 18 residues. The CDR3: CASSIDSWPRGENYGYTF. The CDR3 DNA reads as TGTGCCAGTAGTATAGATAGTTGGCCCAGGGGAGAGAACTATGGCTACACCTTC.

CDR3 sequence: CASSFLGANYGYTF. The CDR3 bases are TGTGCCAGCAGTTTTTTAGGAGCTAACTATGGCTACACCTTC. The chain has TRBV27 and TRBJ1-2; the D is unclear. Trimming cost V 3 bases and J 0 bases, with 8 bases left between them. Germline lookup yields CDR1 MNHEY and CDR2 SMNVEV (reference sequence). The CDR3 length is 14 residues.

The rearrangement joins TRBV28 to TRBJ2-2; D remains unclear. Germline loops: CDR1 MDHEN, CDR2 SYDVKM. V lost 3 bases and J lost 6, with 14 bases in between. The CDR3 loop spans 15 amino acids. Here the CDR3 reads CASSFMAGFSGELFF. The CDR3 nucleotides read TGTGCCAGCAGTTTTATGGCCGGGTTCTCCGGGGAGCTGTTTTTT.

This clone was seen only a few times. CDR3 bases: TGTGCCAGCAGTCGGGGCATCCTCTATGGCTACACCTTC. Amino acids: CASSRGILYGYTF. The genes are TRBV27 and TRBJ1-2, with D maybe TRBD1 (5 bases). The V and J ends lost 5 bases and 4 bases respectively, with 11 bases between them. The CDR3 consists of 13 residues. Germline values: CDR1 MNHEY, CDR2 SMNVEV (reference sequence).

The chain joins TRBV5-4 to TRBJ1-1; D possibly corresponds to TRBD1 (5 bases). Trimming pared 4 bases from V and 5 bases from J, leaving 15 bases between. Per the germline V gene, CDR1 is SGHNT and CDR2 is YYREEE (reference sequence). The CDR3 is 14 amino acids. The CDR3 region is CASSTARGGTEAFF. CDR3 DNA sequence: TGTGCCAGCAGCACAGCACGGGGGGGGACTGAAGCTTTCTTT.

The genes are TRBV30 and TRBJ2-1, with a weak D call TRBD2 (7 bases). The CDR3 covers 12 residues. V was cut by 5 bases and J by 12 bases, with 17 bases left in between. CDR1 and CDR2 (germline): GTSNPN, SVGIG (reference sequence). The CDR3 loop is CAWGGGGRGQFF. CDR3 DNA: TGTGCCTGGGGGGGAGGGGGAAGAGGGCAGTTCTTC.

V gene TRBV3-1 (or the pseudogene TRBV3-2) combines with J gene TRBJ1-1; possibly TRBD1 for D (6 bases). The germline V and J ends were trimmed by 6 bases and 4 bases, with 15 bases remaining between them. CDR1 and CDR2 from the germline V gene are LGHDT and YNNKEL (reference sequence). The CDR3 spans 14 residues. The CDR3 reads CASRSKGERTEAFF. Written as DNA, the CDR3 is TGTGCCAGCAGGAGCAAGGGGGAGCGCACTGAAGCTTTCTTT.

This clone was counted a single time. The chain is built from TRBV18 and TRBJ1-2, with a weak D call TRBD1 (5 bases). V was clipped by 3 bases and J by 6 bases, with 8 bases between them. Per the germline V gene, CDR1 is KGHSH and CDR2 is LQKENI. The CDR3 loop spans 12 amino acids. In nucleotides, the CDR3 is TGTGCCAGCTCACCCCAACAGGATGGCTACACCTTC. Protein product: CASSPQQDGYTF.

This clone was seen just once. The chain recombines TRBV7-8 with TRBJ2-4; 11 nucleotides match TRBD1. CDR1 is SGHVS, CDR2 FQNEAQ, per germline. CDR3 length: 14 amino acids. The V and J ends lost 5 bases and 8 bases, in that order; junction bases with no gene match: 5. CDR3 sequence: CASSGVGQGDIQYF. The CDR3 nucleotides are TGTGCCAGCAGCGGAGTGGGACAGGGGGACATTCAGTACTTC.

V and J are TRBV10-3 and TRBJ2-7; 11 positions agree with TRBD1. In germline, CDR1 is ENHRY, CDR2 SYGVKD. The CDR3 contains 15 residues. J gave up 2 bases and V 6 bases, and 6 bases lay outside the gene matches. CDR3 region: CAIRDPGQGAYEQYF. The CDR3, as DNA: TGTGCCATCAGAGATCCGGGACAGGGGGCCTACGAGCAGTACTTC.

The chain links TRBV5-1 to TRBJ1-1; tentative D call: TRBD1 (5 bases). Trimming cost V 4 bases and J 2 bases, with 12 bases left between them. The CDR3 length is 14 residues. Germline V gene data show CDR1 as SGHRS and CDR2 as YFSETQ. The CDR3: CASSTGTANTEAFF. CDR3 sequence (DNA): TGCGCCAGCAGCACCGGGACGGCTAACACTGAAGCTTTCTTT.

The V gene is TRBV7-3, the J gene TRBJ1-1, with a weak D call TRBD1 (5 bases). Per the germline V gene, CDR1 is SGHTA and CDR2 is FQGTGA. The CDR3 is 16 residues long. V lost 4 bases, J lost 0 bases, and 15 bases lay in between. The CDR3 DNA is TGTGCCAGCAGCTCGGGGCCTCAGGCCTTGAACACTGAAGCTTTCTTT. Amino acid sequence: CASSSGPQALNTEAFF.

There are a few counts of this clone. CDR3 loop: CASSWATGSYEQYF. CDR3 sequence (DNA): TGTGCCAGCAGTTGGGCGACAGGGTCCTACGAGCAGTACTTC. The V gene is TRBV27, the J gene TRBJ2-7; 7 nucleotides match TRBD1. After removal of 4 bases from V and 1 base from J, the junction contained 4 bases not matched to a gene. CDR3 size: 14 residues. CDR1 is MNHEY, CDR2 SMNVEV, per germline (reference sequence).

The rearrangement joins TRBV11-2 to TRBJ1-2; D is unresolved. CDR1 is SGHAT, CDR2 FQNNGV, per germline. Between the trimmed V and J ends, which lost 1 base and 7 bases, there was a span of 13 bases. There are 14 residues in the CDR3. The CDR3 region is CASSLGQYPLGYTF. CDR3 DNA sequence: TGTGCCAGCAGCTTAGGGCAGTATCCTCTTGGCTACACCTTC.

The chain combines TRBV29-1 with TRBJ2-7, with D tentatively TRBD2 (6 bases). Trimming stripped 6 bases from V and 4 bases from J, with 16 bases between. The CDR3 is made up of 13 amino acids. CDR1 SQVTM and CDR2 ANQGSEA come from the germline V gene. In DNA form, the CDR3 reads TGCAGCGTCTCCCGCGGGGCAGGATACGAGCAGTACTTC. It encodes CSVSRGAGYEQYF.

V is TRBV12-5 and J is TRBJ2-7; 8 bases are a match to TRBD2. After removal of 8 bases from V and 0 bases from J, the junction contained 9 bases not matched to a gene. Germline-derived CDR1 and CDR2 are LGHNT and FRNRAP. CDR3 length: 15 residues. CDR3 in DNA: TGTGCTAGTTCCGCTAGCGGGTATAGCTCCTACGAGCAGTACTTC. It translates to CASSASGYSSYEQYF.